Each of the 9 T cell receptor beta chains below was sequenced from the same sample in a study of T cell changes during pregnancy in multiple sclerosis (dated by TCRdb to between 2018 and 2020). Libraries were built with the immunoSEQ multiplex PCR assay. In TCRdb, the immuneACCESS table is reduced to in-frame sequences with V and J assigned. These tables do not hold every clone; where another copy was compared, an unresolved V gene accounts for under half, and the others remain unexplained. The table for this sample lists fewer than 85,000 clones; roughly 92% of them were counted only once. Together, the top ten hold less than 2% of the sample. Sequencing was performed on peripheral blood, taken in the second trimester of pregnancy. Every receptor here comes from a female donor with multiple sclerosis, enrolled in a pregnancy study.

This sequence joins TRBV19 and TRBJ2-1, with 9 bases identical to TRBD2. V lost 0 bases, J lost 8 bases, and 5 bases stayed unmatched. Germline CDR1 LNHDA, CDR2 SQIVND (reference sequence). The CDR3 has 15 amino acids. The DNA of the CDR3 is TGTGCCAGTAGTATAGATGGGGTAGCGGGAGATGAGCAGTTCTTC. Protein product: CASSIDGVAGDEQFF.

The V and J genes are TRBV10-3 and TRBJ2-5, with TRBD1 matching 8 bases. V lost 6 bases and J lost 2; bases outside the gene matches: 17. The CDR3 contains 18 residues. In germline, CDR1 is ENHRY, CDR2 SYGVKD. CDR3 region: CAIRQNLPDRAYQETQYF. CDR3 bases: TGTGCCATCAGGCAAAACCTCCCGGACAGGGCTTATCAAGAGACCCAGTACTTC.

The CDR3 region is CASRDLPGRANEKLFF. CDR3 bases: TGTGCCAGCAGGGACTTACCCGGGAGGGCTAATGAAAAACTGTTTTTT. J is TRBJ1-4 and V is TRBV2; D is ambiguous. Germline CDR1 reads SNHLY; CDR2 reads FYNNEI. CDR3 size: 16 residues. V lost 6 bases and J lost 3, with 17 bases in between.

The chain employs TRBV11-2 and TRBJ2-7, with a weak D call TRBD2 (6 bases). Germline V CDR1 and CDR2: SGHAT, FQNNGV. Trimming took off 6 bases at V and 4 bases at J, with 19 bases between the two ends. This CDR3 spans 15 amino acids. The CDR3 DNA reads TGTGCCAGCAGTCGGGCGGCGGGGTTCCTATACGAGCAGTACTTC. Translated: CASSRAAGFLYEQYF.

The V and J genes are TRBV5-1 and TRBJ1-2, with D perhaps matching TRBD1 (6 bases). Germline V gene data show CDR1 as SGHRS and CDR2 as YFSETQ. This CDR3 contains 15 residues. V gave up 0 bases and J gave up 8 bases, with 17 bases separating them. The CDR3: CASSLDDRPSGGYTF. The CDR3 region has the DNA TGCGCCAGCAGCTTGGACGACAGGCCCTCAGGGGGCTACACCTTC.

The chain is built from TRBV5-1 and TRBJ1-5; D is uncertain. Germline V gene data show CDR1 as SGHRS and CDR2 as YFSETQ. The V end was cut by 0 bases, the J end by 3 bases, with 10 bases between. CDR3 length equals 15 residues. In DNA, the CDR3 is TGCGCCAGCAGCTTGGAACCAGGTAACAATCAGCCCCAGCATTTT. Its protein is CASSLEPGNNQPQHF.

V usage is TRBV9 and J usage is TRBJ1-4, with D maybe TRBD1 (5 bases). Trimming pared 1 base from V and 4 bases from J, leaving 11 bases between. The CDR3 is made up of 15 amino acids. Germline CDR1 SGDLS, CDR2 YYNGEE. This CDR3 is CASSVSSRDNEKLFF. Written as DNA, the CDR3 is TGTGCCAGCAGCGTATCATCCAGGGATAATGAAAAACTGTTTTTT.

The chain links TRBV29-1 to TRBJ2-4; 9 positions agree with TRBD1. The ends lost 6 bases at V and 4 bases at J; junction bases unmatched: 10. The CDR3 is 15 amino acids. Per germline, CDR1 SQVTM and CDR2 ANQGSEA. In nucleotides, the CDR3 is TGCAGCGTCTTCACCCCGGGACAGGGAAAAAACATTCAGTACTTC. Protein: CSVFTPGQGKNIQYF.

V is TRBV21-1 and J is TRBJ1-1; the D call in the table, TRBD1, was not verified against the DNA. TRBV21-1 represents a pseudogene. This CDR3 is 14 amino acids long. This CDR3 is CASSVRIGATEAFF. In nucleotides, the CDR3 is TGTGCCAGCAGCGTACGAATAGGGGCCACTGAAGCTTTCTTT.